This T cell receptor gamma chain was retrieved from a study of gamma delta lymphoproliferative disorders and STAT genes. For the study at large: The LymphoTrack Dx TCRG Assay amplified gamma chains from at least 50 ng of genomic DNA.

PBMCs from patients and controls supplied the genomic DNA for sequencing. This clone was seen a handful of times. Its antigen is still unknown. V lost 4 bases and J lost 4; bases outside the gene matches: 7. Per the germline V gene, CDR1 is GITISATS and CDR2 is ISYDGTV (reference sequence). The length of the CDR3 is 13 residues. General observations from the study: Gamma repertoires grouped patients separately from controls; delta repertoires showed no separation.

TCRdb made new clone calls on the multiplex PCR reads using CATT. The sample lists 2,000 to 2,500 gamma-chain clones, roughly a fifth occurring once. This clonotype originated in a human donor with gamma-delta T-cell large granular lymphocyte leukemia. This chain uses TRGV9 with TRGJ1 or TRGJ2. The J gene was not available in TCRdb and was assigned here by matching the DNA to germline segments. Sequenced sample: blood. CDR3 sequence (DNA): TGTGCCTTGTGGGATCTCGGGTATTATAAGAAACTCTTT. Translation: CALWDLGYYKKLF.